Below are 14 T cell receptor beta chains sequenced from a single sample in a study of chemoradiotherapy in HPV16-positive cancers. The method was immunoSEQ multiplex PCR; TCRdb's version includes in-frame clones alone and lacks a portion of them. The sample includes about 29,000 clones, about 94% seen only once; the top ten take roughly 18%. This material consisted of blood, taken from a patient who underwent chemoradiotherapy. The receptors were gathered from a human donor with HPV-associated anogenital cancer.

V and J are TRBV29-1 and TRBJ1-2; 9 bases align to TRBD1. Germline assignment: CDR1 SQVTM and CDR2 ANQGSEA. The CDR3 sequence is 15 residues long. The V gene end was trimmed by 6 bases and the J gene end by 6 bases; junction bases not matched to a gene: 14. The CDR3 DNA sequence: TGCAGCGTCGGTGATTCCGGGACAGGGCCCCATGGCTACACCTTC. Its protein is CSVGDSGTGPHGYTF.

This chain joins TRBV7-2 and TRBJ1-5; 9 bases match TRBD1. With 6 bases clipped from V and 3 bases from J, the junction kept 3 bases outside the gene matches. Germline-derived CDR1 and CDR2 are SGHTA and FQGNSA. The CDR3 is 14 amino acids. The CDR3 spells CASRGQGPNQPQHF. The CDR3 nucleotides read TGTGCCAGCAGGGGACAGGGACCCAATCAGCCCCAGCATTTT.

The V call is TRBV6-5, the J call TRBJ2-7; D is unresolved. The CDR3 sequence is 13 residues long. From germline, CDR1 is MNHEY and CDR2 SVGAGI. V gave up 4 bases and J gave up 5 bases, with 12 bases separating them. CDR3 residues: CASSSPNFHEQYF. The CDR3 DNA sequence: TGTGCCAGCAGTTCCCCCAATTTCCACGAGCAGTACTTC.

This chain links TRBV7-9 with TRBJ2-7; 8 bases fit TRBD2. After removal of 4 bases from V and 6 bases from J, the junction contained 2 bases not matched to a gene. The length of the CDR3 is 12 residues. Per the germline V gene, CDR1 is SEHNR and CDR2 is FQNEAQ (reference sequence). CDR3 sequence reads: CASSSGGGEQYF. The CDR3 coding sequence is TGTGCCAGCAGCTCGGGGGGGGGCGAGCAGTACTTC. Full variable domain (rest looked up from reference TRBV7-9 and TRBJ2-7): DTGVSQNPRHKITKRGQNVTFRCDPISEHNRLYWYRQTLGQGPEFLTYFQNEAQLEKSRLLSDRFSAERPKGSFSTLEIQRTEQGDSAMYLCASSSGGGEQYFGPGTRLTVT.

This chain connects TRBV15 to TRBJ2-3; D is possibly TRBD2 (5 bases). Trimming removed 0 bases at V and 0 bases at J, with 13 bases between. The CDR3 length is 17 residues. Looked up from germline, CDR1 is LNHNV and CDR2 is YYDKDF (reference sequence). CDR3 sequence reads: CATSRDRFSASTDTQYF. Written as DNA, the CDR3 is TGTGCCACCAGCAGAGACAGATTTAGCGCCAGCACAGATACGCAGTATTTT. The full variable domain, rest sourced from reference TRBV15 and TRBJ2-3, is DAMVIQNPRYQVTQFGKPVTLSCSQTLNHNVMYWYQQKSSQAPKLLFHYYDKDFNNEADTPDNFQSRRPNTSFCFLDIRSPGLGDTAMYLCATSRDRFSASTDTQYFGPGTRLTVL.

V is TRBV27 and J is TRBJ2-3; tentatively, D is TRBD1 (5 bases). V lost 10 bases, J lost 2 bases, and 16 bases lay in between. The CDR3 covers 14 residues. Germline V gives CDR1 MNHEY, CDR2 SMNVEV (reference sequence). CDR3 coding DNA: TGTGCCAACCTTGGTAGGGGCCCCACAGATACGCAGTATTTT. It translates to CANLGRGPTDTQYF.

The V gene is TRBV7-2, the J gene TRBJ2-2, with no clear D. This CDR3 is built from 15 residues. V was shortened by 1 base and J by 7 bases, with 13 bases between the two germline ends. Per the germline V gene, CDR1 is SGHTA and CDR2 is FQGNSA. The CDR3 sequence is CASSLEFGRVGELFF. In nucleotides, the CDR3 is TGTGCCAGCAGCTTAGAATTCGGCAGAGTCGGGGAGCTGTTTTTT. Full variable domain (rest looked up from reference TRBV7-2 and TRBJ2-2): GAGVSQSPSNKVTEKGKDVELRCDPISGHTALYWYRQSLGQGLEFLIYFQGNSAPDKSGLPSDRFSAERTGGSVSTLTIQRTQQEDSAVYLCASSLEFGRVGELFFGEGSRLTVL.

This clone occurred a few times. The chain employs TRBV7-9 and TRBJ1-3; D gene unclear. The CDR3 contains 15 residues. CDR1 is SEHNR, CDR2 FQNEAQ, per germline (reference sequence). V dropped 3 bases and J dropped 0 bases, with 9 bases sitting between them. The CDR3 sequence: CASSFAGTSGNTIYF. CDR3 bases: TGTGCCAGCAGCTTTGCAGGCACCTCTGGAAACACCATATATTTT. The whole variable domain, filled in from reference TRBV7-9 and TRBJ1-3, reads DTGVSQNPRHKITKRGQNVTFRCDPISEHNRLYWYRQTLGQGPEFLTYFQNEAQLEKSRLLSDRFSAERPKGSFSTLEIQRTEQGDSAMYLCASSFAGTSGNTIYFGEGSWLTVV.

This clone came up once. This sequence joins TRBV15 and TRBJ2-7; D perhaps matches TRBD1 (5 bases). The V gene lost 4 bases and the J gene lost 5 bases, with 15 bases spanning the gap. Germline loops: CDR1 LNHNV, CDR2 YYDKDF (reference sequence). CDR3 length equals 14 residues. CDR3 coding DNA: TGTGCCACCAGCATCTCTCAGGGTCCCGACGAGCAGTACTTC. Translating gives CATSISQGPDEQYF.

The chain links TRBV4-1 to TRBJ1-1; no firm D call. V shed 2 bases and J shed 4 bases, with 14 bases lying between them. From germline, CDR1 is MGHRA and CDR2 YSYEKL. The CDR3 is 15 amino acids. CDR3 sequence: CASSQPPRSFTEAFF. In DNA form, the CDR3 reads TGCGCCAGCAGCCAACCCCCCCGTAGTTTCACTGAAGCTTTCTTT.

This chain uses TRBV7-8 with TRBJ2-3, with D perhaps matching TRBD2 (6 bases). This CDR3 comprises 12 residues. V lost 7 bases to trimming and J lost 4 bases, with 9 bases between them. Germline V gives CDR1 SGHVS, CDR2 FQNEAQ. As DNA, the CDR3 is TGTGCCAGCACCCCGGGGGCAGATACGCAGTATTTT. This gives the protein CASTPGADTQYF.

This sequence joins TRBV6-1 and TRBJ1-2; 8 bases are a match to TRBD1. V gave up 6 bases and J gave up 6 bases; unmatched junction bases: 9. The CDR3 totals 14 residues. Germline CDR1 and CDR2: MNHNS and SASEGT. CDR3 residues: CASRGQGARDGYTF. CDR3 DNA sequence: TGTGCCAGCAGAGGTCAGGGGGCGCGGGATGGCTACACCTTC.

The V call is TRBV2, the J call TRBJ2-7; 13 bases match TRBD2. Unmatched junction bases numbered 14, after V lost 6 bases and J lost 3 bases. Germline values: CDR1 SNHLY, CDR2 FYNNEI. This CDR3 is 18 amino acids long. The CDR3 nucleotides are TGTGCCAGCAGGATTGAGGCGACTAGCGGGAGGAAATACTACGAGCAGTACTTC. As protein: CASRIEATSGRKYYEQYF.

V and J are TRBV13 and TRBJ2-7; 9 bases line up with TRBD1. This CDR3 region has 15 residues. CDR1 is PRHDT and CDR2 is FYEKMQ in the germline V gene (reference sequence). Trimming at V came to 5 bases and at J to 3 bases, leaving 8 bases not matched to a gene. For the CDR3, the DNA is TGTGCCAGCAGCGCGAGGGGACAGGGCGGCTACGAGCAGTACTTC. Its translation: CASSARGQGGYEQYF.